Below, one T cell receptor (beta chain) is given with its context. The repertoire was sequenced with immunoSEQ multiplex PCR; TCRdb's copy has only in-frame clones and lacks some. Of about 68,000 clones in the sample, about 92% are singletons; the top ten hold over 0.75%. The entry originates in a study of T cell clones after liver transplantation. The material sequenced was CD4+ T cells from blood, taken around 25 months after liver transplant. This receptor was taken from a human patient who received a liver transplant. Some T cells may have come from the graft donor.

CDR3 bases: TGTGCCAGCAGCTTCGGGACAGGGATCAATTATAATTCACCCCTCCACTTT. Translating it yields CASSFGTGINYNSPLHF. The chain joins TRBV5-6 to TRBJ1-6, with 9 bases that match TRBD1. The CDR3 contains 17 residues. After removal of 2 bases from V and 4 bases from J, the junction contained 7 bases not matched to a gene. The germline V gene encodes CDR1 SGHDT and CDR2 YYEEEE.